This passage covers 3 T cell receptor beta chains from one sample sequenced in a study of shared clonotypes between healthy human individuals. The naive CD8 subset, CD45RO-negative cells positively selected for CCR7, excluded terminally differentiated effector memory CD45RA+ cells. TCRdb's table, derived via immunoSEQ multiplex PCR, lists solely in-frame clones and lacks some. This sample has under 2,000,000 clones, with over 85% found just once. Sequencing was performed on naive CD8+ T cells sorted from blood. The source of these receptors is a man between 18 and 29 years old in good health.

The chain has TRBV6-1 and TRBJ1-1; 7 bases are shared with TRBD1. The CDR3 is 13 residues long. The V gene's germline CDR1 is MNHNS and CDR2 SASEGT. The J segment lost 4 bases and the V segment lost 8 bases, leaving 7 bases of the junction unmatched. The CDR3 reads CASSTQGGTEAFF. CDR3 coding DNA: TGTGCCAGCTCCACCCAGGGGGGCACTGAAGCTTTCTTT.

This chain links TRBV27 with TRBJ1-2, with D possibly matching TRBD1 (5 bases). V was cut by 1 base and J by 3 bases, with 9 bases left in between. The germline V gene has CDR1 MNHEY and CDR2 SMNVEV (reference sequence). CDR3 length: 14 amino acids. As DNA, the CDR3 is TGTGCCAGCAGTTTATTTTGGGGGGACTATGGCTACACCTTC. Its protein product is CASSLFWGDYGYTF.

This chain joins TRBV28 and TRBJ2-7; possibly TRBD1 for D (6 bases). The ends were cut back, 7 bases at V and 2 bases at J, with 18 bases in the middle. The CDR3 extends over 15 amino acids. Per germline, CDR1 MDHEN and CDR2 SYDVKM. CDR3 in DNA: TGTGCCAGCACTCTTGGGACACCGGTGCCCTACGAGCAGTACTTC. Translation: CASTLGTPVPYEQYF. Drawing the rest from reference TRBV28 and TRBJ2-7, the complete variable domain is DVKVTQSSRYLVKRTGEKVFLECVQDMDHENMFWYRQDPGLGLRLIYFSYDVKMKEKGDIPEGYSVSREKKERFSLILESASTNQTSMYLCASTLGTPVPYEQYFGPGTRLTVT.